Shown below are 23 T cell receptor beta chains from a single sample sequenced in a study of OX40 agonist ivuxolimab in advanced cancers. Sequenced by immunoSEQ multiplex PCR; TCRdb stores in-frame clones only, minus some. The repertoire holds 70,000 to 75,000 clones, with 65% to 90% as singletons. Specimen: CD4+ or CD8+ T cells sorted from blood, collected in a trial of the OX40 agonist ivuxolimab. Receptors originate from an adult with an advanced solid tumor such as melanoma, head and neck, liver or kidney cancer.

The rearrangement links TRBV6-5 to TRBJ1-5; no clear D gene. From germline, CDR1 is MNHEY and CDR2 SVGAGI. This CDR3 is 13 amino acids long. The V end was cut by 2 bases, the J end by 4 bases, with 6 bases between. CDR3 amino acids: CASSYNENQPQHF. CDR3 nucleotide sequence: TGTGCCAGCAGTTACAACGAGAATCAGCCCCAGCATTTT.

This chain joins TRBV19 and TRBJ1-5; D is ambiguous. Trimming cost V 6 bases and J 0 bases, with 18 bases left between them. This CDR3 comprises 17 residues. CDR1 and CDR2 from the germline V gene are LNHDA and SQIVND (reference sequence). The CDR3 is CASSTNIGSFSNQPQHF. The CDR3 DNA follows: TGTGCCAGTAGCACCAATATAGGCAGCTTTAGCAATCAGCCCCAGCATTTT.

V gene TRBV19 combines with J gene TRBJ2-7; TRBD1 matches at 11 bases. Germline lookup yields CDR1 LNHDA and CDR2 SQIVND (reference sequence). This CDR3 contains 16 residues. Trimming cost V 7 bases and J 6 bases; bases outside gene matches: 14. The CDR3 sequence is CASTSPGTGGFGEQYF. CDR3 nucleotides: TGTGCCAGTACCTCACCAGGGACAGGGGGATTCGGCGAGCAGTACTTC.

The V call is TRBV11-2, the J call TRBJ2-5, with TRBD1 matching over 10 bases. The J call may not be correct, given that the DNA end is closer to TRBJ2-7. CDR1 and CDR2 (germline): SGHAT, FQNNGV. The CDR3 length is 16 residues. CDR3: CASSFNPGQGSYEQYF. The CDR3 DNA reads TGTGCCAGCAGCTTTAACCCGGGACAGGGGTCCTACGAGCAGTACTTC.

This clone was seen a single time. CDR3 sequence reads: CASSYWGRGFDTQYF. In DNA, the CDR3 is TGTGCCAGCAGTTACTGGGGGCGGGGTTTCGATACGCAGTATTTT. The chain uses TRBV6-5 and TRBJ2-3, with D perhaps TRBD1 or TRBD2 (6 bases each). This CDR3 has 15 residues. The V and J ends lost 1 base and 6 bases respectively, with 14 bases between them. Germline-derived CDR1 and CDR2 are MNHEY and SVGAGI.

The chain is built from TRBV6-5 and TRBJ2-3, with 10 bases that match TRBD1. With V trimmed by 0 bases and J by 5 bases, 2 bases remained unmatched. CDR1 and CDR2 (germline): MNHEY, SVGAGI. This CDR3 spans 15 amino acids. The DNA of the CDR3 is TGTGCCAGCAGTTACTCAGGGGACAGGGGAGATACGCAGTATTTT. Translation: CASSYSGDRGDTQYF.

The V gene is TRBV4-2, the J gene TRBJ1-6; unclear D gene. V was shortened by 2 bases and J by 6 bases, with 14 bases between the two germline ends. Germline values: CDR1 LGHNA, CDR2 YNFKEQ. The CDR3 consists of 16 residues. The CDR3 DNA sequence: TGTGCCAGCAGCCAACCCTCGGGGAGGCCTAATTCACCCCTCCACTTT. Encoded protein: CASSQPSGRPNSPLHF.

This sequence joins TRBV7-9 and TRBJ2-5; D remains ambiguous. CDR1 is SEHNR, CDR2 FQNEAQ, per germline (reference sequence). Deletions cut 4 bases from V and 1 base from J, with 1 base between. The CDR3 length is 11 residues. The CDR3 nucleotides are TGTGCCAGCAGCTCCCAAGAGACCCAGTACTTC. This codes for CASSSQETQYF.

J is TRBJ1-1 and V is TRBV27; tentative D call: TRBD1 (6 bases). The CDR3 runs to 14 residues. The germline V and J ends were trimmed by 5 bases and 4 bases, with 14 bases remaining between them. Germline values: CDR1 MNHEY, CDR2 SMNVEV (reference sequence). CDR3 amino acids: CASSAYGGGTEAFF. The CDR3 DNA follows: TGTGCCAGCAGTGCCTACGGAGGGGGCACTGAAGCTTTCTTT.

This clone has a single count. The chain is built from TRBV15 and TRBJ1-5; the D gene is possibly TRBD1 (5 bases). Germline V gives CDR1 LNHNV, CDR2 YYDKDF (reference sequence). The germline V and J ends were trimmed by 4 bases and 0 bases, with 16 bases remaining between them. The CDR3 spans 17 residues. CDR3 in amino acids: CATSNVGRLYSNQPQHF. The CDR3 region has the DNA TGTGCCACCAGCAACGTGGGACGGCTTTATAGCAATCAGCCCCAGCATTTT.

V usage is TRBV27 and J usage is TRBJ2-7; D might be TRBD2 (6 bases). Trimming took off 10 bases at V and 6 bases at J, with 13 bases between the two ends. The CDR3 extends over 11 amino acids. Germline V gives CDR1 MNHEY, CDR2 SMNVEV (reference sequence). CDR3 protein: CAILGGIEQYF. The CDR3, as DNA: TGTGCCATCCTTGGGGGGATCGAGCAGTACTTC.

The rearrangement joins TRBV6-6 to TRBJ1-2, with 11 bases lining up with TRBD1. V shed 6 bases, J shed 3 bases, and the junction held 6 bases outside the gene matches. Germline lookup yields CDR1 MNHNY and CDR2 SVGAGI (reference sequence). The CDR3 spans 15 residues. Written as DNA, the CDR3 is TGTGCCAGCAGCTCCTGGACAGGGGGCTACTATGGCTACACCTTC. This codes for CASSSWTGGYYGYTF.

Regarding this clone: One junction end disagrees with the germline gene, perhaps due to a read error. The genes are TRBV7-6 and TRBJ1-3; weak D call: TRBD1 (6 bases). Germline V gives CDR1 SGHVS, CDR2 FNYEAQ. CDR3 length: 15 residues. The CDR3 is CASSLAGGVGNTTYF. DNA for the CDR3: TGTGCCAGCAGCTTAGCGGGGGGCGTTGGAAACACCACATATTTT.

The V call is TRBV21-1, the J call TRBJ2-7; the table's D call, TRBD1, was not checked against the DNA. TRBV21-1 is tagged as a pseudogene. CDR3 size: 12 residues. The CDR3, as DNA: TGTGCCAGGGACAACCCTTCCTACGAGCAGTACTTC. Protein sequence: CARDNPSYEQYF.

The CDR3 bases are TGCGCCAGCAGCCAAGATCCCCAAAGGAACTATGGCTACACCTTC. It specifies CASSQDPQRNYGYTF. V is TRBV4-3 and J is TRBJ1-2, with D unresolved. The V and J ends lost 0 bases and 2 bases respectively, with 10 bases between them. Germline V gene sequence: CDR1 LGHNA, CDR2 YSLEER. The CDR3 extends over 15 amino acids.

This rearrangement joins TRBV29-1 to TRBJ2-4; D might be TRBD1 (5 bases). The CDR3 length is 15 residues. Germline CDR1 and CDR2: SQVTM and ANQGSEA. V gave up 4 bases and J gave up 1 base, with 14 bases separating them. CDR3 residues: CSVARSWGAKNIQYF. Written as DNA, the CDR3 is TGCAGCGTTGCAAGAAGTTGGGGCGCCAAAAACATTCAGTACTTC.

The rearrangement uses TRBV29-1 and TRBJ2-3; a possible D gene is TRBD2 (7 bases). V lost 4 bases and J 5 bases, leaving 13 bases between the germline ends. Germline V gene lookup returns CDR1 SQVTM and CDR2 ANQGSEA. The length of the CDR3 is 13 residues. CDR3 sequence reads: CSVVGGAGDTQYF. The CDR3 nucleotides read TGCAGCGTTGTAGGGGGGGCGGGAGATACGCAGTATTTT.

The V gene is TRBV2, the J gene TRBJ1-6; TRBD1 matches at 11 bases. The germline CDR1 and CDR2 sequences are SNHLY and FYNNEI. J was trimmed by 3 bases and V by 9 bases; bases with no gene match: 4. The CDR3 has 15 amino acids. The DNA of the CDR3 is TGTGCCAGTTCCGGGACAGGGGGCTATAATTCACCCCTCCACTTT. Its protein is CASSGTGGYNSPLHF. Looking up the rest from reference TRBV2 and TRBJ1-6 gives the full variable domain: EPEVTQTPSHQVTQMGQEVILRCVPISNHLYFYWYRQILGQKVEFLVSFYNNEISEKSEIFDDQFSVERPDGSNFTLKIRSTKLEDSAMYFCASSGTGGYNSPLHFGNGTRLTVT.

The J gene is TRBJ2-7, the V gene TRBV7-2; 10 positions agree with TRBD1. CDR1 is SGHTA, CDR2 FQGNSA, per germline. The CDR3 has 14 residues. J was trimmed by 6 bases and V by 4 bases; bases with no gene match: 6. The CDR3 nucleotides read TGTGCCAGCAGCTCCGGGACAGGGGCGACCGAGCAGTACTTC. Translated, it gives CASSSGTGATEQYF.

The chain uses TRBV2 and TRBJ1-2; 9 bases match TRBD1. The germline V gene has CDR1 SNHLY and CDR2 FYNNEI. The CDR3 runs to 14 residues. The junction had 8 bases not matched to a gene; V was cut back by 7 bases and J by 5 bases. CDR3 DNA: TGTGCCAGCACTGGGACAGGGATATGGTATGGCTACACCTTC. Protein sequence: CASTGTGIWYGYTF.

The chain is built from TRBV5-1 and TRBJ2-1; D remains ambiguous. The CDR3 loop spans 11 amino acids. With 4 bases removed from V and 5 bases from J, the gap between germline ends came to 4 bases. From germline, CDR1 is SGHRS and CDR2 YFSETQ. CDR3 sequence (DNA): TGCGCCAGCAGCCAGAACAATGAGCAGTTCTTC. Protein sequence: CASSQNNEQFF.

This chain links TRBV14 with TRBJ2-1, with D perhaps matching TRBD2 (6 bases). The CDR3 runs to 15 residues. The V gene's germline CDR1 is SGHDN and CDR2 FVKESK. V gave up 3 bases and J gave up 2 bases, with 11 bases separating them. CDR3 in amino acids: CASSQAGTTYNEQFF. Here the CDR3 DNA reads TGTGCCAGCAGCCAGGCGGGGACCACCTACAATGAGCAGTTCTTC.

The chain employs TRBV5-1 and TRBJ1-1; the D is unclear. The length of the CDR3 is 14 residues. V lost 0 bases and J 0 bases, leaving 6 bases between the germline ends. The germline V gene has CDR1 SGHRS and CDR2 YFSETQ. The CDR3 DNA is TGCGCCAGCAGCTTGGTTCGGATGAACACTGAAGCTTTCTTT. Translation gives CASSLVRMNTEAFF.